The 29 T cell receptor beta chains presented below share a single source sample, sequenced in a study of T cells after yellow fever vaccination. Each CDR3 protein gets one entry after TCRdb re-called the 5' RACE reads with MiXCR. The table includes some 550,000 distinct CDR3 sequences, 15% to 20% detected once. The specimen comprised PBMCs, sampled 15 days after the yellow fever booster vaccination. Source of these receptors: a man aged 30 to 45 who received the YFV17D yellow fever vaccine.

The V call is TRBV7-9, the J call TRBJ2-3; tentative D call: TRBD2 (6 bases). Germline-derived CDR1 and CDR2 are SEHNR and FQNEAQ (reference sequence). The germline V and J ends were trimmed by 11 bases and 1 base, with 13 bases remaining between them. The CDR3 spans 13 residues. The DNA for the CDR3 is TGTGCCGCGACTAGGCGTGGCACAGATACGCAGTATTTT. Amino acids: CAATRRGTDTQYF.

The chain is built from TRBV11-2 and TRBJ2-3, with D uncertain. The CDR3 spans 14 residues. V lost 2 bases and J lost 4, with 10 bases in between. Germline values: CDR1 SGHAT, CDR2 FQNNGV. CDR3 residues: CASSLLGFADTQYF. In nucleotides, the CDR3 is TGTGCCAGCAGCTTACTTGGGTTCGCAGATACGCAGTATTTT.

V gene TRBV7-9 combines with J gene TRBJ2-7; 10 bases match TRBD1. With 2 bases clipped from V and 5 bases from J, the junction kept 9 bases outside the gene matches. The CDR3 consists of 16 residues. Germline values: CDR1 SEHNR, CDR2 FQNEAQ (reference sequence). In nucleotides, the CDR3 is TGTGCCAGCAGCTTAAACGGGACAGGGGCCTTCCACGAGCAGTACTTC. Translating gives CASSLNGTGAFHEQYF.

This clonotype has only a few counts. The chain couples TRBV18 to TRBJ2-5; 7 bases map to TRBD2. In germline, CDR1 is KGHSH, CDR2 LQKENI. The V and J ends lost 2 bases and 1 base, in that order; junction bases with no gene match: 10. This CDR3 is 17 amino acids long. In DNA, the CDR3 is TGTGCCAGCTCACCAATCATGTCTAGCGGAAGCCAAGAGACCCAGTACTTC. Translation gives CASSPIMSSGSQETQYF.

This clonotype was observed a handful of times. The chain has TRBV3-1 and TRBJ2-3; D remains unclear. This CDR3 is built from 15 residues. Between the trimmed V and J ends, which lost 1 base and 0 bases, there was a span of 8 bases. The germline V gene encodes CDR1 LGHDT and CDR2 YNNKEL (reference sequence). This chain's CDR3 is CASSQVPVSTDTQYF. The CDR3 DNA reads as TGTGCCAGCAGCCAAGTACCGGTTAGCACAGATACGCAGTATTTT.

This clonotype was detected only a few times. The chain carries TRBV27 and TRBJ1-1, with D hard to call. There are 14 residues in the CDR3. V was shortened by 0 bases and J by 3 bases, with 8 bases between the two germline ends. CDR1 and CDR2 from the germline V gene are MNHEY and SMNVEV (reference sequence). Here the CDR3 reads CASSLSRGYTEAFF. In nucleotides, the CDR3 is TGTGCCAGCAGTTTATCGCGGGGTTACACTGAAGCTTTCTTT.

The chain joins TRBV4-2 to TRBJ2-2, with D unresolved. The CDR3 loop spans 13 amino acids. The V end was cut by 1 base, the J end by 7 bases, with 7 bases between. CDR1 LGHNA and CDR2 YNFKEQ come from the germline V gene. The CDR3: CASSQGGLGELFF. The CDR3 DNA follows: TGTGCCAGCAGCCAAGGTGGCCTCGGGGAGCTGTTTTTT.

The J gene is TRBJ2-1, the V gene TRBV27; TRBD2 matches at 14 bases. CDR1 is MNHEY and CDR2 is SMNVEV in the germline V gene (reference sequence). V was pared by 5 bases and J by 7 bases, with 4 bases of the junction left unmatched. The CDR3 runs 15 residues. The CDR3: CASSRLAGGRNEQFF. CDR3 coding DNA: TGTGCCAGCAGTCGACTAGCGGGAGGGCGGAATGAGCAGTTCTTC.

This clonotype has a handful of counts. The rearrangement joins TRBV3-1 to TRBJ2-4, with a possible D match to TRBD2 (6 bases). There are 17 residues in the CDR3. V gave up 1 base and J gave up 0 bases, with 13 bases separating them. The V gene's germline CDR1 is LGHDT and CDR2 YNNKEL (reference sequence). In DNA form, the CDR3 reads TGTGCCAGCAGCCAAGTGGAGGGGACGGTAGCCAAAAACATTCAGTACTTC. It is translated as CASSQVEGTVAKNIQYF.

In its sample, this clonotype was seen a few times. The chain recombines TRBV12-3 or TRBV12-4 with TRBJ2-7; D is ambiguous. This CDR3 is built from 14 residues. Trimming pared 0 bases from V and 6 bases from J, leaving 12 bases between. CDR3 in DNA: TGTGCCAGCAGTTTAGCCTCGGGCGTGAGCGAGCAGTACTTC. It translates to CASSLASGVSEQYF.

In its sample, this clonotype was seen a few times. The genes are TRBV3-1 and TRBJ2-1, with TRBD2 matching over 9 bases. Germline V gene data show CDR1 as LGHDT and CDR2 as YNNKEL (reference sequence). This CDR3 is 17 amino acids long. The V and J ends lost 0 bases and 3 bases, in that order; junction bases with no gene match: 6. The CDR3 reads CASSQELAGVLYNEQFF. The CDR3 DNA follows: TGTGCCAGCAGCCAAGAATTAGCGGGAGTTCTCTACAATGAGCAGTTCTTC.

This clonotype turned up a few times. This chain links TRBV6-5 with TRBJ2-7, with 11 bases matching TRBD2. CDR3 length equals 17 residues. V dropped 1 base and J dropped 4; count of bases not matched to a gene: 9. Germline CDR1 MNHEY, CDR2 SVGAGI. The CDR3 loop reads CASSYWLAGGGDYEQYF. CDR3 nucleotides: TGTGCCAGCAGTTACTGGCTAGCGGGAGGCGGGGATTACGAGCAGTACTTC.

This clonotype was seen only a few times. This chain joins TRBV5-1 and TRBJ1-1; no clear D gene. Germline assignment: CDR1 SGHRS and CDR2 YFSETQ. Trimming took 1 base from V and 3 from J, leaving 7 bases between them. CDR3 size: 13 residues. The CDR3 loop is CASSLSAYTEAFF. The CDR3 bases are TGCGCCAGCAGCTTGTCGGCTTACACTGAAGCTTTCTTT.

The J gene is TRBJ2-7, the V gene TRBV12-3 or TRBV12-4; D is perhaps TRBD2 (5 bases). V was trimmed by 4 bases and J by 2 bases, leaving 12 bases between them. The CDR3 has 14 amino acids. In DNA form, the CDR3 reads TGTGCCAGCAGTTGGTATCTAGCCACCTACGAGCAGTACTTC. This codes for CASSWYLATYEQYF.

Here the CDR3 reads CASGRRSYEQYF. The CDR3 coding sequence is TGCGCCAGCGGGAGAAGGAGCTACGAGCAGTACTTC. The chain is built from TRBV5-1 and TRBJ2-7; D possibly corresponds to TRBD2 (5 bases). This CDR3 contains 12 residues. Germline CDR1 and CDR2: SGHRS and YFSETQ. With 7 bases removed from V and 3 bases from J, the gap between germline ends came to 11 bases.

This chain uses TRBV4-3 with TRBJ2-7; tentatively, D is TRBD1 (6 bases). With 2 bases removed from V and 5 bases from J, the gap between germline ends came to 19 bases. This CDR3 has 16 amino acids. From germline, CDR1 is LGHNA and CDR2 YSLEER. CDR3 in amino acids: CASSQSGTPGDDEQYF. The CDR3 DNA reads TGCGCCAGCAGCCAATCGGGGACACCAGGGGATGACGAGCAGTACTTC.

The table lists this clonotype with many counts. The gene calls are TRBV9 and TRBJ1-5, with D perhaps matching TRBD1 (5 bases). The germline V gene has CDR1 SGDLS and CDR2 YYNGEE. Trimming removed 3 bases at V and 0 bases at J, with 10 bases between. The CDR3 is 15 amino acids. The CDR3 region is CASSARGVSNQPQHF. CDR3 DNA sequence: TGTGCCAGCAGCGCCCGAGGGGTTAGCAATCAGCCCCAGCATTTT.

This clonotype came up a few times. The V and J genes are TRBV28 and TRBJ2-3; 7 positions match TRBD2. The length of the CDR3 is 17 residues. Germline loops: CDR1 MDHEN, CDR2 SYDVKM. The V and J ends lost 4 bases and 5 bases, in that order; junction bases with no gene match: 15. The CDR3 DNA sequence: TGTGCCAGCAGTTCCTATTTAGGGAGGGCCGAGGAAGATACGCAGTATTTT. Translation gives CASSSYLGRAEEDTQYF.

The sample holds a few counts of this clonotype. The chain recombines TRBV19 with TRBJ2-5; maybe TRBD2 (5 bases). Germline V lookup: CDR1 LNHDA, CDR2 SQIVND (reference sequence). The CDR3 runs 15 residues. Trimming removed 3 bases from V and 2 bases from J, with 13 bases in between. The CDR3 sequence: CASSMAGRTQETQYF. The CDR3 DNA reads TGTGCCAGTAGTATGGCGGGCAGAACGCAAGAGACCCAGTACTTC.

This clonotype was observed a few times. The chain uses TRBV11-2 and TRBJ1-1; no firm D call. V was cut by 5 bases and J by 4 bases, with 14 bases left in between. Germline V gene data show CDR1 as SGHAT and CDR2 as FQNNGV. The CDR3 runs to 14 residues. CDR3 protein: CASSLGGWGTEAFF. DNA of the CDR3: TGTGCCAGCAGCCTAGGAGGTTGGGGCACTGAAGCTTTCTTT.

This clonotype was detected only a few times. CDR3 DNA: TGCAGTGCCGTGACTCCTACAGATACGCAGTATTTT. Its protein product is CSAVTPTDTQYF. The chain joins TRBV20-1 to TRBJ2-3, with D unresolved. The CDR3 has 12 residues. V was pared by 6 bases and J by 3 bases, with 10 bases between. The germline V gene has CDR1 DFQATT and CDR2 SNEGSKA (reference sequence).

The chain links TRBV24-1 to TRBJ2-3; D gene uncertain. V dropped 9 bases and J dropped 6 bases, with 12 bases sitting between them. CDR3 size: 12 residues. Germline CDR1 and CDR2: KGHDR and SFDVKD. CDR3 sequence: CATADLVDTQYF. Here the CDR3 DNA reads TGTGCCACCGCCGACCTGGTGGATACGCAGTATTTT.

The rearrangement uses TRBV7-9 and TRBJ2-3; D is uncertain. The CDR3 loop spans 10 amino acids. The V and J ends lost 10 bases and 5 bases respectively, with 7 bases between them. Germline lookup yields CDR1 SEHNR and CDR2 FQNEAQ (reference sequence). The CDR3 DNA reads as TGTGCCACGCCGAGAGATACGCAGTATTTT. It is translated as CATPRDTQYF.

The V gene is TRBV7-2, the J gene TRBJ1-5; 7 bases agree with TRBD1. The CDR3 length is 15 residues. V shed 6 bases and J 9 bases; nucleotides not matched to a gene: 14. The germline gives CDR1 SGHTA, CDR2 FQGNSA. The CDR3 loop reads CASRATGAQVGPQHF. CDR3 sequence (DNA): TGTGCCAGCAGAGCAACAGGGGCCCAGGTTGGGCCCCAGCATTTT.

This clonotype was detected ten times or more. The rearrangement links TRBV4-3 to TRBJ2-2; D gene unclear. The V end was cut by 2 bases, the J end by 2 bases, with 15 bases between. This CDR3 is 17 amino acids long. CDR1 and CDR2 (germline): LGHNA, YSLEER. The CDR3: CASSQFLIGQNTGELFF. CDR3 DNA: TGCGCCAGCAGCCAATTTCTCATAGGGCAAAACACCGGGGAGCTGTTTTTT.

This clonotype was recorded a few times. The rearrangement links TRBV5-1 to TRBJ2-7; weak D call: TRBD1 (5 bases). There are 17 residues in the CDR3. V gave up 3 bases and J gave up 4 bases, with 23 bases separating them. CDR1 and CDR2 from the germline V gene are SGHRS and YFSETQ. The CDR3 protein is CASSYAGERGAAYEQYF. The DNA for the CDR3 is TGCGCCAGCAGCTACGCTGGGGAAAGGGGCGCGGCGTACGAGCAGTACTTC.

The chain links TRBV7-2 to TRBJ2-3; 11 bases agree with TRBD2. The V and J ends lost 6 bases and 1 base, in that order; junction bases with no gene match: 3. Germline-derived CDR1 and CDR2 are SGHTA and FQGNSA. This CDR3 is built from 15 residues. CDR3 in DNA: TGTGCCAGCAGGAAGGGACTAGCGGGCACAGATACGCAGTATTTT. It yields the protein CASRKGLAGTDTQYF.

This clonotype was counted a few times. Written as DNA, the CDR3 is TGTGCCAGCAGCGTAGCTCACAGGAACACTGAAGCTTTCTTT. Translating it yields CASSVAHRNTEAFF. This chain uses TRBV9 with TRBJ1-1; D gene uncertain. The CDR3 has 14 amino acids. Per germline, CDR1 SGDLS and CDR2 YYNGEE. V lost 0 bases and J lost 1, with 7 bases in between.

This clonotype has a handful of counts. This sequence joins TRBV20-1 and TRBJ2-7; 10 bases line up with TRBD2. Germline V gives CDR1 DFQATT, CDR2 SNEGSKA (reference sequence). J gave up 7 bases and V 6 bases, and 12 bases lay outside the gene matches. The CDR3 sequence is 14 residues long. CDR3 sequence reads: CSAPASGREREQYF. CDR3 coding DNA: TGCAGTGCCCCCGCTAGCGGGAGAGAAAGGGAGCAGTACTTC.